The next 8 T cell receptor beta chains were all read from a single sample in a study of shared clonotypes between healthy human individuals (dated by TCRdb to about 2020). The library was produced with the immunoSEQ multiplex PCR assay. In its TCRdb copy, this immuneACCESS table keeps in-frame sequences only and misses some clones. Where compared with another copy, unresolved V genes explain less than half of these, and the others have no known cause. The sample yields some 2,100,000 clones; more than 90% were counted once. The top ten constitute 0.1% to 0.15% of the sample. What was sequenced was naive CD4+ T cells sorted from blood. The sample's cell subset or site label, in plain terms: CD45RA+ positively selected. The receptors here all came from a man between 18 and 29 years old in good health.

The rearrangement uses TRBV28 and TRBJ1-4; D not resolved. Germline CDR1 MDHEN, CDR2 SYDVKM. Trimming removed 6 bases at V and 8 bases at J, with 19 bases between. This CDR3 has 15 residues. CDR3 nucleotide sequence: TGTGCCAGCAGCTCGCGTTCCCCTGGTGGCGAAAAACTGTTTTTT. Translated, it gives CASSSRSPGGEKLFF.

The rearrangement uses TRBV30 and TRBJ2-7; D is perhaps TRBD2 (5 bases). Looked up from germline, CDR1 is GTSNPN and CDR2 is SVGIG (reference sequence). This CDR3 is built from 13 residues. With 7 bases removed from V and 3 bases from J, the gap between germline ends came to 16 bases. Here the CDR3 DNA reads TGTGCCTTGGGGTTCGGACGGGGCTACGAGCAGTACTTC. As protein: CALGFGRGYEQYF.

The chain uses TRBV28 and TRBJ2-5; 8 bases are shared with TRBD1. J gave up 2 bases and V 6 bases, and 11 bases lay outside the gene matches. This CDR3 is 16 amino acids long. The germline gives CDR1 MDHEN, CDR2 SYDVKM. This chain's CDR3 is CASSPQTGVGQETQYF. CDR3 nucleotide sequence: TGTGCCAGCAGCCCGCAGACAGGGGTCGGGCAAGAGACCCAGTACTTC.

CDR3 loop: CASSLMQNTDTQYF. CDR3 bases: TGTGCCAGCAGCTTAATGCAGAACACAGATACGCAGTATTTT. The J gene is TRBJ2-3, the V gene TRBV7-8; D unresolved. The CDR3 extends over 14 amino acids. V was clipped by 2 bases and J by 2 bases, with 8 bases between them. Germline V gene data show CDR1 as SGHVS and CDR2 as FQNEAQ.

This clone has a single count. The genes are TRBV30 and TRBJ1-1; D is unclear. The germline V and J ends were trimmed by 5 bases and 8 bases, with 21 bases remaining between them. This CDR3 has 14 residues. CDR1 GTSNPN and CDR2 SVGIG come from the germline V gene (reference sequence). CDR3 in DNA: TGTGCCTGGTACGGACGGAGGCCCCCGACCGAAGCTTTCTTT. The encoded protein is CAWYGRRPPTEAFF.

This chain links TRBV5-1 with TRBJ2-7, with D maybe TRBD2 (5 bases). Trimming removed 2 bases from V and 7 bases from J, with 13 bases in between. This CDR3 is built from 13 residues. Germline CDR1 SGHRS, CDR2 YFSETQ. The CDR3 DNA follows: TGCGCCAGCAGCTTACAACTTCCGGGGGAGCAGTACTTC. Its protein product is CASSLQLPGEQYF.

The rearrangement uses TRBV6-5 and TRBJ2-2, with D possibly being TRBD1 (6 bases). The CDR3 is 14 amino acids. Trimming cost V 6 bases and J 6 bases, with 14 bases left between them. The germline V gene encodes CDR1 MNHEY and CDR2 SVGAGI. CDR3 in amino acids: CASRPDRTAGELFF. The CDR3 nucleotides are TGTGCCAGCAGGCCCGACAGGACGGCCGGGGAGCTGTTTTTT.

The chain has TRBV7-9 and TRBJ2-2, with TRBD2 identical over 8 bases. The CDR3 length is 15 residues. After removal of 10 bases from V and 3 bases from J, the junction contained 10 bases not matched to a gene. Per the germline V gene, CDR1 is SEHNR and CDR2 is FQNEAQ (reference sequence). CDR3 amino acids: CATVRRAGDTGELFF. The CDR3 DNA sequence: TGTGCCACCGTCCGGCGAGCGGGAGACACCGGGGAGCTGTTTTTT.